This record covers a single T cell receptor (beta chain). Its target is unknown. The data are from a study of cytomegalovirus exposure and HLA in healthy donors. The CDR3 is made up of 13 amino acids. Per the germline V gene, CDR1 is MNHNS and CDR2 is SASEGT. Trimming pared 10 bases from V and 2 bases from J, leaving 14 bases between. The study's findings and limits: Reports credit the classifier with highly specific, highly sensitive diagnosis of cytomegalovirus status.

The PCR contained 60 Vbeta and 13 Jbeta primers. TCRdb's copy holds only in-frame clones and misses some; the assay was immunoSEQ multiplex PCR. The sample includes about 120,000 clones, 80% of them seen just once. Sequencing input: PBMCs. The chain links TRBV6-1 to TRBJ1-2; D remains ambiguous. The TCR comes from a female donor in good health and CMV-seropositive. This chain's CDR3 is CATLQSSNYGYTF. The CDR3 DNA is TGTGCCACCCTTCAGTCCTCAAACTATGGCTACACCTTC.